A single sample is the source of the 13 T cell receptor beta chains below, sequenced in a study of sequential checkpoint blockade in melanoma. The treatment was: randomized to nivolumab then ipilimumab (arm A) or the reverse (arm B). TCRdb keeps only in-frame clones here, not all; method: immunoSEQ multiplex PCR. The data show about 27,000 clones, about 72% seen once. The sequencing here drew on CD8+ T cells sorted from blood (inferred from file names), taken from a patient given nivolumab and ipilimumab in sequence. The source is a human donor with melanoma.

The gene calls are TRBV28 and TRBJ2-3; D ambiguous. From germline, CDR1 is MDHEN and CDR2 SYDVKM. Trimming removed 6 bases from V and 0 bases from J, with 7 bases in between. The CDR3 extends over 13 amino acids. The CDR3 coding sequence is TGTGCCAGCAGCCCTCTGAGCACAGATACGCAGTATTTT. Protein: CASSPLSTDTQYF.

V gene TRBV7-9 combines with J gene TRBJ1-2, with no clear D. The length of the CDR3 is 15 residues. The germline V and J ends were trimmed by 1 base and 0 bases, with 9 bases remaining between them. Germline CDR1 reads SEHNR; CDR2 reads FQNEAQ (reference sequence). The CDR3 region is CASSLVTPANYGYTF. Written as DNA, the CDR3 is TGTGCCAGCAGCTTAGTCACCCCAGCTAACTATGGCTACACCTTC.

This clone appeared once. The V and J genes are TRBV4-1 and TRBJ2-7; no clear D gene. V lost 1 base and J lost 4, with 8 bases in between. The CDR3 totals 13 residues. The germline V gene encodes CDR1 MGHRA and CDR2 YSYEKL. The CDR3 sequence is CASSQAMFYEQYF. CDR3 DNA: TGCGCCAGCAGCCAAGCCATGTTTTACGAGCAGTACTTC.

The chain combines TRBV9 with TRBJ2-1; D unclear. Trimming stripped 4 bases from V and 5 bases from J, with 7 bases between. This CDR3 contains 12 residues. Germline loops: CDR1 SGDLS, CDR2 YYNGEE. The DNA for the CDR3 is TGTGCCAGCAGCCAAAATGACAATGAGCAGTTCTTC. Amino acids: CASSQNDNEQFF.

This chain connects TRBV2 to TRBJ2-5, with D possibly matching TRBD1 (5 bases). Germline V gene sequence: CDR1 SNHLY, CDR2 FYNNEI. Trimming removed 1 base at V and 1 base at J, with 10 bases between. CDR3 length equals 15 residues. The CDR3 protein is CASSEGTTGQETQYF. CDR3 in DNA: TGTGCCAGCAGTGAAGGGACAACGGGCCAAGAGACCCAGTACTTC.

J is TRBJ2-5 and V is TRBV21-1; the table's D call, TRBD1, was not checked against the DNA. TRBV21-1 is an annotated pseudogene. The CDR3 totals 18 residues. The CDR3 DNA reads as TGTGCCAGCAGCAAAGTTACTCACGGACAGGGGGGGGGTGAGACCCAGTACTTC. Its protein product is CASSKVTHGQGGGETQYF.

V is TRBV4-3 and J is TRBJ2-5, with TRBD1 matching over 8 bases. Germline CDR1 LGHNA, CDR2 YSLEER. The CDR3 is made up of 16 amino acids. The V and J ends lost 0 bases and 5 bases, in that order; junction bases with no gene match: 8. CDR3 bases: TGCGCCAGCAGCCAAGATCCTTCAGGGGGCGGGGAGACCCAGTACTTC. Translation gives CASSQDPSGGGETQYF.

This rearrangement joins TRBV10-3 to TRBJ1-2, with TRBD1 identical over 11 bases. Looked up from germline, CDR1 is ENHRY and CDR2 is SYGVKD. This CDR3 is built from 14 residues. The ends lost 6 bases at V and 4 bases at J; junction bases unmatched: 4. CDR3 loop: CAIRRDRGSYGYTF. The DNA of the CDR3 is TGTGCCATCAGGAGGGACAGGGGGAGCTATGGCTACACCTTC.

The chain has TRBV7-9 and TRBJ2-5; 7 bases map to TRBD2. The V and J ends lost 0 bases and 5 bases, in that order; junction bases with no gene match: 6. The V gene's germline CDR1 is SEHNR and CDR2 FQNEAQ (reference sequence). The CDR3 is made up of 15 amino acids. CDR3 amino acids: CASSLAGGGFETQYF. CDR3 nucleotide sequence: TGTGCCAGCAGCTTAGCTGGCGGGGGTTTCGAGACCCAGTACTTC.

In this sample, this clone turned up once. The chain is built from TRBV27 and TRBJ2-7, with TRBD1 as a possible D gene (5 bases). The V end lost 5 bases, the J end lost 2 bases, and 16 bases lay between the germline ends. The CDR3 totals 15 residues. Germline V CDR1 and CDR2: MNHEY, SMNVEV (reference sequence). CDR3 loop: CASSPITGYPYEQYF. The DNA for the CDR3 is TGTGCCAGCAGTCCTATCACAGGTTACCCCTACGAGCAGTACTTC.

The rearrangement uses TRBV15 and TRBJ2-3; 9 bases map to TRBD1. This CDR3 has 15 amino acids. V was pared by 5 bases and J by 1 base, with 4 bases of the junction left unmatched. Germline-derived CDR1 and CDR2 are LNHNV and YYDKDF (reference sequence). This CDR3 reads CATSSRTGGTDTQYF. CDR3 nucleotides: TGTGCCACCAGCTCCCGGACAGGGGGCACAGATACGCAGTATTTT.

The chain combines TRBV29-1 with TRBJ2-7; tentative D call: TRBD1 (6 bases). Germline V gene sequence: CDR1 SQVTM, CDR2 ANQGSEA. Trimming cost V 6 bases and J 6 bases, with 21 bases left between them. CDR3 size: 14 residues. CDR3 sequence: CSVNPTGFVGEQYF. The CDR3 nucleotides are TGCAGCGTAAACCCTACAGGGTTCGTTGGCGAGCAGTACTTC.

This sequence joins TRBV5-1 and TRBJ2-1; the D gene is possibly TRBD2 (5 bases). V was cut by 5 bases and J by 3 bases, with 15 bases left in between. This CDR3 has 15 residues. From germline, CDR1 is SGHRS and CDR2 YFSETQ. CDR3 DNA: TGCGCCAGCAGGCTTGAAGCGGCCAGCTACAATGAGCAGTTCTTC. Translating it yields CASRLEAASYNEQFF.